This is a list of T cell receptor beta chains from one sample in a study of beta chain features in type 1 diabetes. Some clones are missing from TCRdb's copy, which holds only in-frame ones; the method was immunoSEQ multiplex PCR. The sample lists more than 300,000 clones; approximately 9.9% were seen once. Sequenced: central memory CD4+ T cells from blood. The receptors here all came from a young man with type 1 diabetes. The CDR3 runs from the conserved cysteine through the conserved F or W. A D gene is named only where the DNA matches it firmly. Expanded clones are given a class, and other clones once, few, many or no size at all.

cdr3_length clone_size j_call d_call v_call cdr3_nt cdr3_aa
16 NA TRBJ2-5 TRBD1 TRBV7-2 TGTGCCAGCAGCTCACCGGGACAGGGGCTTGGGGAGACCCAGTACTTC CASSSPGQGLGETQYF
11 NA TRBJ2-1 NA TRBV27 TGTGCCAGCAGAGACGGACTGAGCCAGTTCTTC CASRDGLSQFF
16 few TRBJ1-2 TRBD1 TRBV28 TGTGCCAGCAGTTCGCCCGGGACAGGGCATGCCTATGGCTACACCTTC CASSSPGTGHAYGYTF
12 NA TRBJ1-2 NA TRBV28 TGTGCCAGCAGTTTATCCCGAGGTGGCTACACCTTC CASSLSRGGYTF
8 NA TRBJ2-7 TRBD1 TRBV20-1 TGCAGTGCACACAGGGGGGCCTTC CSAHRGAF
13 few TRBJ1-2 NA TRBV28 TGTGCCTCCCTCGCTCCCTTCTCAGATGGCTACACCTTC CASLAPFSDGYTF
12 many TRBJ1-1 NA TRBV7-2 TGTGCCAGCAGCTCCTCTACGGTTGAAGCTTTCTTT CASSSSTVEAFF
14 NA TRBJ2-5 NA TRBV7-9 TGTGCCAGCAGCCAAGGGACACTCCAAGAGACCCAGTACTTC CASSQGTLQETQYF
14 few TRBJ1-6 NA TRBV2 TGTGCCAGCGGCAACCCAAGGGGGAACTCACCCCTCCACTTT CASGNPRGNSPLHF
13 few TRBJ2-7 TRBD1 TRBV10-3 TGTGCCATCAGCCGGGACAGGGGGTCCGAGCAGTACTTC CAISRDRGSEQYF